The source of this T cell receptor beta chain is a study of shared clonotypes between healthy human individuals. The study's findings and limits: Some clonotypes were shared by all four sorted-subset donors, while others were not shared. The non-shared ones had lower generation probabilities than the shared ones.

The donors, healthy adults who were HIV-negative, had experienced no recent acute infections or vaccinations. As to this clone: Its target is not known.

Original data processing: ImmunoSEQ yielded junction-only sequences lacking quality scores, so filtering differed. Sequenced by immunoSEQ multiplex PCR; TCRdb stores in-frame clones only, minus some. V and J calls and clone size are as listed in that table; D and trimming were resolved from the DNA. The sample includes approximately 2.5 million clones, over 85% of them seen just once. CDR1 is MNHEY, CDR2 SMNVEV, per germline (reference sequence). This CDR3 comprises 17 residues. With 2 bases removed from V and 5 bases from J, the gap between germline ends came to 18 bases. V and J are TRBV27 and TRBJ1-4; weak D call: TRBD1 (6 bases). This TCR derives from a man between 18 and 35 years old in good health. Some clones in this sample may be carry-over from other donors' samples. The sample was naive CD4+ T cells from PBMCs. Specified subset: CD45RA+ positively selected. The CDR3 loop reads CASSLIPFGRGNEKLFF. CDR3 DNA: TGTGCCAGCAGTTTAATCCCCTTTGGCAGGGGAAATGAAAAACTGTTTTTT. Drawing the rest from reference TRBV27 and TRBJ1-4, the complete variable domain is EAQVTQNPRYLITVTGKKLTVTCSQNMNHEYMSWYRQDPGLGLRQIYYSMNVEVTDKGDVPEGYKVSRKEKRNFPLILESPSPNQTSLYFCASSLIPFGRGNEKLFFGSGTQLSVL.